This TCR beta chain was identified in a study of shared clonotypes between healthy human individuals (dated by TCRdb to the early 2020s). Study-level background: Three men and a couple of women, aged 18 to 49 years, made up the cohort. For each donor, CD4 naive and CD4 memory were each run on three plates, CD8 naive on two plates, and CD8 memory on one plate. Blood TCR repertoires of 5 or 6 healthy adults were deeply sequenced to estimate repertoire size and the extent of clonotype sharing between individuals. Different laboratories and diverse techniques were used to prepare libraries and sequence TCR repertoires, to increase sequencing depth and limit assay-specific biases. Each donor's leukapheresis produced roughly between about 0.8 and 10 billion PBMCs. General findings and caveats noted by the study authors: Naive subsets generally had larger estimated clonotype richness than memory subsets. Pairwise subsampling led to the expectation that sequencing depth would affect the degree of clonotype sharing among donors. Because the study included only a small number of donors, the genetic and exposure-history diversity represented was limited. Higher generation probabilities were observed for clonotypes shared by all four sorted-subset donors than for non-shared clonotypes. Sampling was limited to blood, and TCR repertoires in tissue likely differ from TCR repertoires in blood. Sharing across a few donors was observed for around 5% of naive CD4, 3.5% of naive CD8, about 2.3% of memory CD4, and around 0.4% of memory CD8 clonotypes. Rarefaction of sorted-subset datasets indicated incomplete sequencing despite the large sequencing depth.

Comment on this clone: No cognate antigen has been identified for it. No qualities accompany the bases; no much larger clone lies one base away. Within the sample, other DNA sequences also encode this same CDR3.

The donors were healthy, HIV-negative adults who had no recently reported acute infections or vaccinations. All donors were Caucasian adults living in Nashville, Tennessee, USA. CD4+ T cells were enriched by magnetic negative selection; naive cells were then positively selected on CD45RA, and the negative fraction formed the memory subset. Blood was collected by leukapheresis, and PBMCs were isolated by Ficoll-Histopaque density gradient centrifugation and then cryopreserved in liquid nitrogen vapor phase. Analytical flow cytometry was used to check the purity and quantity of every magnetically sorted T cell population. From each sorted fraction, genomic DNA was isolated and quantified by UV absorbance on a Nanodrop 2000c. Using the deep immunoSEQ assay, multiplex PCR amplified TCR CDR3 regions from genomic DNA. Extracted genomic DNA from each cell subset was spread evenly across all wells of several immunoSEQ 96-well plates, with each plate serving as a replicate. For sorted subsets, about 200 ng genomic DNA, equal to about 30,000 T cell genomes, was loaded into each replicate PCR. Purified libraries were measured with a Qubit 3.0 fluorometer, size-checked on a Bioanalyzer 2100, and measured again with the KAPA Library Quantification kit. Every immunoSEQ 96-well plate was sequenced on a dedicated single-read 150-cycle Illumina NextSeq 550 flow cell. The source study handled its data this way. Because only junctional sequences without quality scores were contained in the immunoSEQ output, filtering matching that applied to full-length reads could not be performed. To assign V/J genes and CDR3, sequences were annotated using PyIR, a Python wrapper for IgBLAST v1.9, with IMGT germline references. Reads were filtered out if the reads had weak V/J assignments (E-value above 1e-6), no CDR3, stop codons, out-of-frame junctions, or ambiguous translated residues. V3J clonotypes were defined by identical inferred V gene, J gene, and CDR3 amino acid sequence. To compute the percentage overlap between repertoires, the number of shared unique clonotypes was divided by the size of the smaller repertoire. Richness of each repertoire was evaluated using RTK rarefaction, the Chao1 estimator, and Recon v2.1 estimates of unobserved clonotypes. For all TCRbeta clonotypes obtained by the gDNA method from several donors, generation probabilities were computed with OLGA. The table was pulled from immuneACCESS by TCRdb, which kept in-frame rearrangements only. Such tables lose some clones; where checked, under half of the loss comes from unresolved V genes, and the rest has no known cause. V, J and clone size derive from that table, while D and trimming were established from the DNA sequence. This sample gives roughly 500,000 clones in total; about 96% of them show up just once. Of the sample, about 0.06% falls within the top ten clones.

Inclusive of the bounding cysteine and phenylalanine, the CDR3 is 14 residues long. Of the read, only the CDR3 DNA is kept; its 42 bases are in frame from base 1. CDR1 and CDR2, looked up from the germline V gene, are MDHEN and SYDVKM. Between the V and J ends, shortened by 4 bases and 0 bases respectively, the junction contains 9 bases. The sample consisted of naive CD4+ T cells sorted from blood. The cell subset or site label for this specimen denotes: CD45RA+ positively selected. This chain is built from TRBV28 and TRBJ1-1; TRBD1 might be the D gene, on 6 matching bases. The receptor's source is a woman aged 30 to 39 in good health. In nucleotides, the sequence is TGTGCCAGCAGTTCGGGACAAATGAACACTGAAGCTTTCTTT. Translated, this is CASSSGQMNTEAFF.